This TCR beta chain was captured by sequencing in a study of blood T cell repertoires in COVID-19. The wider study: Sites in the United States, Italy and Spain provided acute and convalescent COVID-19 samples.

Sequencing used immunoSEQ multiplex PCR; TCRdb keeps in-frame clones, though not all of them. The sample comprises about 300,000 clones, approximately 86% of which are singletons, and approximately 8.8% rests with the top ten. The V and J ends lost 2 bases and 0 bases, in that order; junction bases with no gene match: 6. The CDR3 runs to 17 residues. Germline assignment: CDR1 SGHVS and CDR2 FNYEAQ. The sequence was collected from a man younger than 35 with active or convalescent COVID-19. Sequencing input: peripheral blood. V and J are TRBV7-6 and TRBJ2-2; 7 bases are shared with TRBD2. The CDR3 nucleotides read TGTGCCAGCAGCTTATCGACGGGGGGAGCGAACACCGGGGAGCTGTTTTTT. Translation: CASSLSTGGANTGELFF. Looking up the rest from reference TRBV7-6 and TRBJ2-2 gives the full variable domain: GAGVSQSPRYKVTKRGQDVALRCDPISGHVSLYWYRQALGQGPEFLTYFNYEAQQDKSGLPNDRFSAERPEGSISTLTIQRTEQRDSAMYRCASSLSTGGANTGELFFGEGSRLTVL.